This T cell receptor (beta chain) comes out of a study of Ad26.COV2.S vaccination and SARS-CoV-2 variants. About the study: The study gave Ad26.COV2.S intramuscularly, once or twice 56 days apart.

The V end was cut by 0 bases, the J end by 0 bases, with 5 bases between. CDR3 length: 15 residues. CDR1 KGHDR and CDR2 SFDVKD come from the germline V gene. The treatment: over 15 received Ad26.COV2.S at low or high dose, single or two shots; about five received placebo; per-sample allocation not given. It was on day 63 after the first vaccine or placebo injection that samples were taken. Whoever gave the sample was an adult aged 18-55 years in Boston. Concerning this clone: The antigen remains undetermined.

Points from the study as a whole: Possible underestimation of total T cell responses by the TCR breadth and depth analyses was noted.

TCRdb's table, derived via immunoSEQ multiplex PCR, lists solely in-frame clones and lacks some. The table records a few hundred thousand clones, 87% of them present only once. This material consisted of peripheral blood, taken in a trial of Ad26.COV2.S vaccine versus placebo. This clonotype was sampled from a person aged 18-60 years who received the Ad26.COV2.S COVID-19 vaccine or a placebo. The chain joins TRBV24-1 to TRBJ2-1; D ambiguous. In nucleotides, the CDR3 is TGTGCCACCAGTGATTTGAAGGGCTCCTACAATGAGCAGTTCTTC. Protein product: CATSDLKGSYNEQFF.